The 13 T cell receptor beta chains below all came from one sample that was sequenced in a study of blood T cell repertoires in COVID-19. Here immunoSEQ multiplex PCR was the method, and the copy in TCRdb shows in-frame clones only, minus some. Of some 95,000 clones in the sample, 75% to 95% were seen once. The sequenced sample consisted of peripheral blood. Every receptor here comes from a human donor with active COVID-19. The donor label of this sample is uncertain.

V is TRBV6-4 and J is TRBJ1-6, with D maybe TRBD1 (6 bases). Germline CDR1 MRHNA, CDR2 SNTAGT. The V gene lost 6 bases and the J gene lost 9 bases, with 15 bases spanning the gap. The CDR3 length is 14 residues. The CDR3 DNA reads as TGTGCCAGCAGCGTACAGGGTGGAGGTTCACCCCTCCACTTT. Translated, it gives CASSVQGGGSPLHF.

The V call is TRBV5-3, the J call TRBJ1-2; D is undetermined. TRBV5-3 is filed as an ORF, its function uncertain. This CDR3 region has 15 residues. Between the trimmed V and J ends, which lost 0 bases and 4 bases, there was a span of 13 bases. The CDR3 spells CARSLVFGGLYGYTF. Here the CDR3 DNA reads TGTGCCAGAAGCTTGGTATTCGGAGGACTCTATGGCTACACCTTC.

The chain employs TRBV7-6 and TRBJ1-5; D perhaps matches TRBD1 (6 bases). Trimming stripped 0 bases from V and 0 bases from J, with 15 bases between. Germline-derived CDR1 and CDR2 are SGHVS and FNYEAQ. This CDR3 is 18 amino acids long. This chain's CDR3 is CASSLAAAGAISNQPQHF. As DNA, the CDR3 is TGTGCCAGCAGCTTAGCGGCGGCAGGGGCGATTAGCAATCAGCCCCAGCATTTT.

The V and J genes are TRBV13 and TRBJ1-6; a weak D match, TRBD1 (5 bases). The V and J ends lost 5 bases and 7 bases respectively, with 15 bases between them. Germline V gives CDR1 PRHDT, CDR2 FYEKMQ (reference sequence). The CDR3 is 15 amino acids. The CDR3: CASSPSPGLNSPLHF. Written as DNA, the CDR3 is TGTGCCAGCAGCCCCTCGCCAGGGCTGAATTCACCCCTCCACTTT.

The chain has TRBV14 and TRBJ2-2, with D possibly matching TRBD1 (6 bases). Germline V gene data show CDR1 as SGHDN and CDR2 as FVKESK. The CDR3 loop spans 16 amino acids. V was shortened by 1 base and J by 4 bases, with 13 bases between the two germline ends. CDR3: CASSQVLGAGTGELFF. As DNA, the CDR3 is TGTGCCAGCAGCCAAGTGTTGGGGGCTGGCACCGGGGAGCTGTTTTTT. Together with reference TRBV14 and TRBJ2-2, the CDR3 gives the full variable domain: EAGVTQFPSHSVIEKGQTVTLRCDPISGHDNLYWYRRVMGKEIKFLLHFVKESKQDESGMPNNRFLAERTGGTYSTLKVQPAELEDSGVYFCASSQVLGAGTGELFFGEGSRLTVL.

The chain has TRBV5-6 and TRBJ2-1; D gene uncertain. Per the germline V gene, CDR1 is SGHDT and CDR2 is YYEEEE. Deletions cut 0 bases from V and 5 bases from J, with 3 bases between. The CDR3 spans 12 residues. The DNA of the CDR3 is TGTGCCAGCAGCTTGGTAGACAATGAGCAGTTCTTC. Translating gives CASSLVDNEQFF.

This clone has only a few counts. The chain employs TRBV6-5 and TRBJ1-5, with 8 positions matching TRBD1. This CDR3 is built from 15 residues. Trimming at V came to 7 bases and at J to 2 bases, leaving 7 bases not matched to a gene. Germline V gives CDR1 MNHEY, CDR2 SVGAGI. The CDR3 loop is CASIPDRDGNQPQHF. The CDR3 DNA reads as TGTGCCAGCATTCCGGACAGGGACGGCAATCAGCCCCAGCATTTT.

CDR3 loop: CASSSLEEGLNYGYTF. Written as DNA, the CDR3 is TGTGCCAGCAGTTCCCTAGAGGAAGGACTTAACTATGGCTACACCTTC. This sequence joins TRBV28 and TRBJ1-2; D is unclear. Trimming removed 4 bases at V and 1 base at J, with 16 bases between. Looked up from germline, CDR1 is MDHEN and CDR2 is SYDVKM. The CDR3 extends over 16 amino acids.

This clone has only one observation. The chain employs TRBV7-2 and TRBJ1-2; possibly TRBD1 for D (6 bases). Trimming took off 1 base at V and 8 bases at J, with 14 bases between the two ends. CDR3 length equals 14 residues. Germline lookup yields CDR1 SGHTA and CDR2 FQGNSA. In DNA, the CDR3 is TGTGCCAGCAGCTTAGATCTGGGGGCGAGAGGCTACACCTTC. Translated, it gives CASSLDLGARGYTF.

This chain uses TRBV9 with TRBJ1-1, with D tentatively TRBD1 (6 bases). Trimming took 3 bases from V and 2 from J, leaving 8 bases between them. The CDR3 is 13 amino acids. Germline V CDR1 and CDR2: SGDLS, YYNGEE. CDR3 region: CASSEGDNTEAFF. For the CDR3, the DNA is TGTGCCAGCAGCGAGGGGGACAACACTGAAGCTTTCTTT.

The rearrangement joins TRBV9 to TRBJ2-7; a weak D match, TRBD2 (6 bases). This CDR3 comprises 15 residues. Germline CDR1 reads SGDLS; CDR2 reads YYNGEE. Trimming removed 0 bases from V and 6 bases from J, with 16 bases in between. CDR3 region: CASSVDAEGWSEQYF. The CDR3 DNA reads as TGTGCCAGCAGCGTAGACGCGGAGGGGTGGTCCGAGCAGTACTTC.

The chain's CDR3 is CASSLVKGGFNEKLFF. The CDR3 DNA reads TGTGCCAGCAGCTTAGTCAAAGGGGGCTTTAATGAAAAACTGTTTTTT. J is TRBJ1-4 and V is TRBV11-2, with 7 bases lining up with TRBD1. Germline-derived CDR1 and CDR2 are SGHAT and FQNNGV. V gave up 1 base and J gave up 4 bases; unmatched junction bases: 6. The CDR3 length is 16 residues.

The rearrangement uses TRBV28 and TRBJ1-4; D gene unclear. CDR1 is MDHEN and CDR2 is SYDVKM in the germline V gene. This CDR3 region has 14 residues. V was clipped by 5 bases and J by 4 bases, with 11 bases between them. As DNA, the CDR3 is TGTGCCAGCAGTCCTCTTAGGAGTAATGAAAAACTGTTTTTT. It translates to CASSPLRSNEKLFF.